The rows below give T cell receptor beta chains drawn from one sample of a study of cytomegalovirus exposure and HLA in healthy donors. Sequencing was performed with immunoSEQ multiplex PCR; in TCRdb, only in-frame clones are kept and a portion is missing. The data show tens of thousands of clones, 60% to 85% seen once. The sequenced material came from PBMCs. The source is a woman in her forties in good health and CMV-seropositive. The CDR3 runs from the conserved cysteine through the conserved F or W. Each record gives: J gene, V gene, clone size, D gene, CDR3 DNA, CDR3 protein. The D gene is left open where the match is weak. Clone size is not always given. Where it is, it says once, few, many or a class for expanded clones.

>TRBJ1-3|TRBV27|-|TRBD1
TGTGCCAGCAGCCCAGACAGGGTAACTGGAAACACCATATATTTT
CASSPDRVTGNTIYF
>TRBJ1-1|TRBV5-1|-|-
TGCGCCAGCAGCTTGGGCTACAGGGAGGGGGAACAATTT
CASSLGYREGEQF
>TRBJ1-2|TRBV5-1|-|-
TGCGCCAGCAGCTTGGCCGGTCCCGGGGGCTACACCTTC
CASSLAGPGGYTF
>TRBJ2-3|TRBV7-6|-|-
TGTGCCAGCAGCTTAGCTGCGGGACGGAGGGCAGATACGCAGTATTTT
CASSLAAGRRADTQYF
>TRBJ1-1|TRBV28|-|-
TGTGCCAGCAGTTTAGAACAGTCATACACTGAAGCTTTCTTT
CASSLEQSYTEAFF
>TRBJ1-1|TRBV19|-|TRBD1
TGTGCCAGTAGTATAGAGGGCAGGGGGCGACGGAACACTGAAGCTTTCTTT
CASSIEGRGRRNTEAFF
>TRBJ1-1|TRBV30|-|TRBD1
TGTGCCTTACGCTCCAGGGGGAAACGGAACACTGAAGCTTTCTTT
CALRSRGKRNTEAFF
>TRBJ2-1|TRBV2|-|TRBD1
TGTGCCAGCACCGGACAGGTTGACTCCTACAATGAGCAGTTCTTC
CASTGQVDSYNEQFF
>TRBJ1-1|TRBV6-1|-|-
TGTGCCAGCAGTGAATTTCTGTCCTTCAGGGGCGCTGAAGCTTTCTTT
CASSEFLSFRGAEAFF
>TRBJ2-7|TRBV30|-|-
TGTGCCTGGAGTAGGGACAACTACGAGCAGTACTTC
CAWSRDNYEQYF
>TRBJ2-1|TRBV7-9|-|TRBD1
TGTGCCAGCAGCTTGGCCGGGACAGGGGGTGTCAATGAGCAGTTCTTC
CASSLAGTGGVNEQFF
>TRBJ1-4|TRBV5-1|-|TRBD1
TGCGCCAGCAGCTCGCAAGGGACAGCTAATGAAAAACTGTTTTTT
CASSSQGTANEKLFF
>TRBJ1-5|TRBV28|-|TRBD1
TGTGCCAGCAGTAGAGTACAGGGGGGGAATCAGCCCCAGCATTTT
CASSRVQGGNQPQHF
>TRBJ2-7|TRBV21-1|-|-
TGTGCCAGCAGCAAAGCGGAGGTTTTCTACGAGCAGTACTTC
CASSKAEVFYEQYF
>TRBJ2-7|TRBV5-1|-|TRBD2
TGCGCCAGCAGCCCCCGGGACCCGCGGGCTAGCGGGACCGCCTACGAGCAGTACTTC
CASSPRDPRASGTAYEQYF
>TRBJ1-2|TRBV5-6|once|TRBD1
TGTGCCAGCAGCTTCCCCGGACAGGATTCAACGGGTACCTTC
CASSFPGQDSTGTF
>TRBJ2-7|TRBV10-3|once|-
TGTGCCATCAGTGAAGGCCTAAGCGTAGGTTACGAGCAGTACTTC
CAISEGLSVGYEQYF
>TRBJ2-5|TRBV5-6|few|-
TGTGCCAGCAGCGGGCTGGGTAGCGGTGCGGGGCAGACCCAGTACTTC
CASSGLGSGAGQTQYF
>TRBJ1-2|TRBV13|-|-
TGTGCCAGCAGCTTAGGACGGGGGTATGGCTACACCTTC
CASSLGRGYGYTF
>TRBJ2-2|TRBV4-1|-|TRBD2
TGCGCCAGCAGCGTGACGGGAGGAACCGGGGAGCTGTTTTTT
CASSVTGGTGELFF
>TRBJ1-2|TRBV2|-|TRBD1
TGTGCCAGCGGTTTACAGGGGGGGTATGGCTACACCTTC
CASGLQGGYGYTF
>TRBJ2-3|TRBV15|few|-
TGTGCCACCAGCAGAGCCAACTTTAGAAACACAGATACGCAGTATTTT
CATSRANFRNTDTQYF
>TRBJ2-1|TRBV6-6|few|TRBD2
TGTGCCAGCAGTGCCCTTGGACTAGCGATGACTATGGAGCAGTTCTTC
CASSALGLAMTMEQFF